Below are 7 T cell receptor beta chains sequenced from a single sample in a study of OX40 agonist ivuxolimab in advanced cancers. Generated by immunoSEQ multiplex PCR, the TCRdb table keeps only in-frame clones and is missing some. Among tens of thousands of clones, approximately 80% were seen once, and the ten largest hold about 19%. Sample: CD4+ or CD8+ T cells sorted from blood, taken in a trial of the OX40 agonist ivuxolimab. These receptors all come from an adult with an advanced solid tumor such as melanoma, head and neck, liver or kidney cancer.

The rearrangement links TRBV15 to TRBJ2-5, with D possibly TRBD2 on 6 matching bases. This CDR3 contains 15 residues. Germline-derived CDR1 and CDR2 are LNHNV and YYDKDF (reference sequence). V shed 0 bases and J shed 1 base, with 9 bases lying between them. As DNA, the CDR3 is TGTGCCACCAGCAGAGATGGGGGGACCCAAGAGACCCAGTACTTC. The encoded protein is CATSRDGGTQETQYF. The whole variable domain, remainder taken from reference TRBV15 and TRBJ2-5, is DAMVIQNPRYQVTQFGKPVTLSCSQTLNHNVMYWYQQKSSQAPKLLFHYYDKDFNNEADTPDNFQSRRPNTSFCFLDIRSPGLGDTAMYLCATSRDGGTQETQYFGPGTRLLVL.

This clone was recorded once. V gene TRBV28 combines with J gene TRBJ2-7; unclear D gene. V lost 10 bases, J lost 7 bases, and 14 bases lay in between. The CDR3 consists of 11 residues. Per germline, CDR1 MDHEN and CDR2 SYDVKM. DNA for the CDR3: TGTGCCACCCACTCCGGGTGGGAGCAGTACTTC. It encodes CATHSGWEQYF.

The V gene is TRBV11-2, the J gene TRBJ2-5; D assignment may be TRBD1 or TRBD2 (5 bases each). CDR3 size: 15 residues. Germline V gene lookup returns CDR1 SGHAT and CDR2 FQNNGV. The V end lost 1 base, the J end lost 2 bases, and 11 bases lay between the germline ends. This CDR3 reads CASSLVGTPQETQYF. The CDR3 region has the DNA TGTGCCAGCAGCTTAGTAGGGACGCCTCAAGAGACCCAGTACTTC.

This rearrangement joins TRBV19 to TRBJ1-4; D gene ambiguous. The ends were cut back, 3 bases at V and 8 bases at J, with 13 bases in the middle. The length of the CDR3 is 14 residues. Germline-derived CDR1 and CDR2 are LNHDA and SQIVND (reference sequence). CDR3 loop: CASSILEEQEKLFF. The CDR3 coding sequence is TGTGCCAGTAGTATTCTTGAGGAACAAGAAAAACTGTTTTTT.

This clone was seen more than once but under ten times. No DNA is shown, since the ends of the CDR3 on it are uncertain; the CDR3 is the one TCRdb lists. J is TRBJ2-1 and V is TRBV27; the D call in the table, TRBD1, was not verified against the DNA. Germline values: CDR1 MNHEY, CDR2 SMNVEV (reference sequence). A total of 16 residues make up the CDR3, ends included. CDR3 loop: CASSSSAGAYYNEQFF.

A single count supports this clone. The J gene is TRBJ1-1, the V gene TRBV28; D possibly corresponds to TRBD1 (6 bases). Germline loops: CDR1 MDHEN, CDR2 SYDVKM. The CDR3 loop spans 14 amino acids. V was trimmed by 6 bases and J by 7 bases, leaving 18 bases between them. In nucleotides, the CDR3 is TGTGCCAGCAGGACCGATAACAGGGTGGGTGAAGCTTTCTTT. Amino acids: CASRTDNRVGEAFF.

The chain couples TRBV5-1 to TRBJ2-1; 10 nucleotides line up with TRBD2. This CDR3 is 14 amino acids long. V dropped 2 bases and J dropped 12; count of bases not matched to a gene: 8. In germline, CDR1 is SGHRS, CDR2 YFSETQ. CDR3 amino acids: CASSLAGGPSRQFF. CDR3 nucleotide sequence: TGCGCCAGCAGCTTAGCGGGAGGGCCCTCTAGGCAGTTCTTC.